Included here is one T cell receptor beta chain sequence, with context. Libraries were prepared by immunoSEQ multiplex PCR; TCRdb keeps only in-frame clonotypes and omits some of them. The sample lists 5,500 to 6,500 clones, 80% to 90% occurring once. The sample is drawn from a study of chemoradiotherapy in HPV16-positive cancers. Trimming took off 4 bases at V and 3 bases at J, with 13 bases between the two ends. Germline CDR1 and CDR2: SGDLS and YYNGEE. The CDR3 runs to 15 residues. Source: tumor tissue, taken from a patient who underwent chemoradiotherapy. The rearrangement joins TRBV9 to TRBJ1-4; perhaps TRBD1 as D (5 bases). This receptor was obtained from a human donor with HPV-associated anogenital cancer. CDR3 loop: CASSQGVGSNEKLFF. CDR3 nucleotide sequence: TGTGCCAGCAGCCAAGGGGTGGGTTCTAATGAAAAACTGTTTTTT.